The rows below give T cell receptor beta chains drawn from one sample of a study of blood T cells in healthy people across ages. TCRdb ran MiXCR on the 5' RACE reads and lists one entry per CDR3 protein. The table lists 1.5 million to 2 million distinct CDR3 sequences, approximately 39% of them singletons, with roughly 23% in the top ten. The specimen sequenced was blood. The receptors come from a human donor in good health. Both conserved end residues are part of each CDR3. The D gene is left open where the match is weak. Clone size, where shown, is once, few, many, or a class for clones that have expanded.

j_gene,d_gene,abundance,v_gene,CDR3aa,CDR3nt
TRBJ2-2,TRBD2,few,TRBV4-3,CASSHTWGGETGELFF,TGCGCCAGCAGCCATACCTGGGGAGGGGAAACCGGGGAGCTGTTTTTT
TRBJ2-3,-,-,TRBV19,CASSILRGDTQYF,TGTGCCAGTAGTATTCTCCGAGGAGATACGCAGTATTTT
TRBJ2-7,-,-,TRBV29-1,CSVEDGHKTHEQYF,TGCAGCGTTGAAGATGGGCATAAAACCCACGAGCAGTACTTC
TRBJ1-1,-,once,TRBV12-3/TRBV12-4,CASSFSTGGLGAFF,TGTGCCAGCAGTTTTTCAACGGGTGGGTTGGGAGCTTTCTTT
TRBJ1-2,-,few,TRBV28,CASSWDILEANYGYTF,TGTGCCAGCAGCTGGGACATCCTTGAGGCTAACTATGGCTACACCTTC
TRBJ1-4,-,many,TRBV11-2,CASSIPTGEKLFF,TGTGCCAGCAGCATCCCGACGGGTGAAAAACTGTTTTTT
TRBJ1-5,-,-,TRBV6-6,CASSYVSEPNRPQHF,TGTGCCAGCAGTTACGTCTCAGAACCAAATCGGCCCCAGCATTTT
TRBJ2-1,-,-,TRBV6-6,CASSRNRDEQFF,TGTGCCAGCAGTCGGAACAGGGATGAGCAGTTCTTC
TRBJ2-1,TRBD1,-,TRBV10-3,CAIRGDRNEQFF,TGTGCCATCAGGGGGGACAGAAATGAGCAGTTCTTC
TRBJ1-1,-,-,TRBV4-3,CASSQDYVGNTEAFF,TGCGCCAGCAGCCAAGACTACGTGGGGAACACTGAAGCTTTCTTT
TRBJ2-3,-,-,TRBV3-1,CASSQEGGPQGEDTQYF,TGTGCCAGCAGCCAAGAGGGGGGGCCCCAGGGGGAAGATACGCAGTATTTT
TRBJ2-3,TRBD2,-,TRBV4-1,CASSRTRTSTDTQYF,TGCGCCAGCAGCCGGACTAGGACGTCCACAGATACGCAGTATTTT
TRBJ2-5,TRBD2,-,TRBV6-6,CASSTAGGGRGTQYF,TGTGCCAGCAGTACAGCGGGGGGGGGCCGGGGGACCCAGTACTTC
TRBJ2-1,TRBD2,many,TRBV6-2/TRBV6-3,CASSLLAGGPNEQFF,TGTGCCAGCAGTCTACTAGCGGGGGGGCCGAATGAGCAGTTCTTC
TRBJ2-5,-,-,TRBV20-1,CSAMGGIRETQYF,TGCAGTGCTATGGGCGGGATAAGGGAGACCCAGTACTTC